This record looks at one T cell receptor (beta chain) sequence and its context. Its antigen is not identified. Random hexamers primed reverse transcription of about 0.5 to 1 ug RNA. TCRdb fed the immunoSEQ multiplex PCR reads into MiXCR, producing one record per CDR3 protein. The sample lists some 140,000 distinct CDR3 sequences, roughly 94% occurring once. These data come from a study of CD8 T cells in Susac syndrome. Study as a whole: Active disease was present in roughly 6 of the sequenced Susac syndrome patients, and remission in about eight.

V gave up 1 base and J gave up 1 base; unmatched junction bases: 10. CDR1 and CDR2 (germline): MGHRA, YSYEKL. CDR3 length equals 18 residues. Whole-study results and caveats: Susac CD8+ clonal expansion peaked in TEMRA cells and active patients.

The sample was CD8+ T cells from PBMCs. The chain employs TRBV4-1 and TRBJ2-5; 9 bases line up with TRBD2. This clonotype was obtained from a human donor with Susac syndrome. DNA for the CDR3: TGCGCCAGCAGCCAAGTGGGACTAGCAGTTTCATGCCAAGAGACCCAGTACTTC. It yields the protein CASSQVGLAVSCQETQYF.